Shown below are 18 T cell receptor beta chains from a single sample sequenced in a study of T cells in women clearing cervical HPV infection. Here immunoSEQ multiplex PCR was the method, and the copy in TCRdb shows in-frame clones only, minus some. The specimen's table records fewer than 35,000 clones. Sequencing was carried out using blood buffy coat. All receptors come from a woman between 18 and 69 years old with a cervical HPV16 infection that either progressed to CIN3+ or cleared (not recorded which).

A remark on this clone: The read gets to within 3 residues of the CDR3 end, and the germline J gene fills in the rest. This chain links TRBV20-1 with TRBJ1-4, with 9 bases matching TRBD1. Trimming at V came to 6 bases and at J to 3 bases, leaving 17 bases not matched to a gene. Per germline, CDR1 DFQATT and CDR2 SNEGSKA (reference sequence). CDR3 length: 18 residues. Incomplete CDR3 DNA: TGCAGTGCCACACCCCCAGGGACAGGGAGTGGAGCTAATGAAAAA. As protein: CSATPPGTGSGANEK. The entire CDR3 is CSATPPGTGSGANEKLFF.

The part of the CDR3 DNA that was read is TGTGCCATCAGTGAGTCGAATCGGGGGGCCTCCTACGAG. It translates to CAISESNRGASYE. The full CDR3 is CAISESNRGASYEQYF. The chain combines TRBV10-3 with TRBJ2-7, with D tentatively TRBD2 (7 bases). The CDR3 end falls 3 residues outside the read, so it is completed with the germline J gene. The germline V and J ends were trimmed by 0 bases and 0 bases, with 12 bases remaining between them. CDR3 length: 16 amino acids. CDR1 ENHRY and CDR2 SYGVKD come from the germline V gene.

As to this clone: The read ends 3 residues shy of where the CDR3 ends; the end is completed using the germline J gene. This chain uses TRBV19 with TRBJ1-5; 10 bases agree with TRBD1. In germline, CDR1 is LNHDA, CDR2 SQIVND (reference sequence). V lost 10 bases and J lost 1; bases outside the gene matches: 7. The CDR3 has 15 amino acids. The CDR3 loop is CATEPGQGSNQPQHF. Incomplete CDR3 DNA: TGTGCCACCGAACCGGGACAGGGGAGCAATCAGCCC.

As for this clone: The CDR3 is cut off 3 residues early in the read; its end comes from the germline J gene. The V call is TRBV7-2, the J call TRBJ1-2, with D unresolved. Germline loops: CDR1 SGHTA, CDR2 FQGNSA. This CDR3 comprises 13 residues. The V end was cut by 1 base, the J end by 5 bases, with 8 bases between. The sequenced CDR3 bases are TGTGCCAGCAGCTTAGAAACAGATTATGGC. Protein: CASSLETDYG. In full, the CDR3 is CASSLETDYGYTF. Full variable domain (remainder filled in from reference TRBV7-2 and TRBJ1-2): GAGVSQSPSNKVTEKGKDVELRCDPISGHTALYWYRQSLGQGLEFLIYFQGNSAPDKSGLPSDRFSAERTGGSVSTLTIQRTQQEDSAVYLCASSLETDYGYTFGSGTRLTVV.

Worth noting for this clone: The read halts 3 residues ahead of the CDR3 end, with the missing end drawn from the germline J gene. The chain joins TRBV5-1 to TRBJ2-3, with 8 bases fitting TRBD2. V lost 1 base, J lost 0 bases, and 4 bases stayed unmatched. Germline V gives CDR1 SGHRS, CDR2 YFSETQ. CDR3 size: 16 residues. CDR3 bases read: TGCGCCAGCAGCTTGAGTTTAGCGGGGAGCACAGATACG. It specifies CASSLSLAGSTDT. In full, the CDR3 is CASSLSLAGSTDTQYF.

For this clone: The read ends 3 residues before the CDR3 terminus; that terminus is restored from the germline J gene. V usage is TRBV30 and J usage is TRBJ1-2; D possibly corresponds to TRBD1 (6 bases). CDR1 is GTSNPN, CDR2 SVGIG, per germline (reference sequence). The germline V and J ends were trimmed by 5 bases and 1 base, with 11 bases remaining between them. The CDR3 spans 13 residues. The covered CDR3 bases are TGTGCCTGGTGGACAGACCTTAACTATGGC. Residues: CAWWTDLNYG. The whole CDR3 sequence is CAWWTDLNYGYTF.

Concerning this clone: The CDR3 is cut off 3 residues early in the read; its end comes from the germline J gene. This chain joins TRBV6-2 or TRBV6-3 and TRBJ2-7, with 10 bases identical to TRBD1. Germline lookup yields CDR1 MNHEY and CDR2 SVGEGT. The CDR3 totals 15 residues. V lost 5 bases and J lost 0; bases outside the gene matches: 4. The covered CDR3 bases are TGTGCCAGCAGTCACCGGGACAGGGGCTCCTACGAG. Protein product: CASSHRDRGSYE. The complete CDR3 sequence is CASSHRDRGSYEQYF.

Worth noting for this clone: The read gets to within 3 residues of the CDR3 end, and the germline J gene fills in the rest. The chain has TRBV20-1 and TRBJ2-1; D is possibly TRBD2 (5 bases). The germline gives CDR1 DFQATT, CDR2 SNEGSKA (reference sequence). The ends were cut back, 4 bases at V and 0 bases at J, with 10 bases in the middle. The CDR3 has 14 amino acids. The CDR3 is CSAIVRGSYNEQFF. CDR3 DNA, as far as it was read: TGCAGTGCTATAGTCCGGGGCTCCTACAATGAG.

As to this clone: The read ends 3 residues before the CDR3 terminus; that terminus is restored from the germline J gene. The chain links TRBV5-4 to TRBJ2-5; D is ambiguous. V lost 0 bases to trimming and J lost 5 bases, with 5 bases between them. CDR1 and CDR2 (germline): SGHNT, YYREEE (reference sequence). This CDR3 contains 12 residues. The CDR3 loop is CASSLVHETQYF. The sequenced part of the CDR3 DNA is TGTGCCAGCAGCTTGGTACATGAGACC.

About this clone: Read sequence stops 3 residues before the CDR3 end, and the germline J gene provides the missing end. The chain is built from TRBV7-2 and TRBJ2-3, with 9 bases matching TRBD2. The trim removed 4 bases at V and 4 bases at J, leaving 3 bases unmatched. This CDR3 has 14 amino acids. Germline CDR1 is SGHTA and CDR2 is FQGNSA. CDR3 DNA, as far as it was read: TGTGCCAGCAGCTCGGGACTAGCAGCAGATACG. It translates to CASSSGLAADT. The whole CDR3 sequence reads CASSSGLAADTQYF.

Turning to this clone: Coverage ceases 3 residues before the CDR3 finishes, and the germline J gene fills in the end. The chain employs TRBV20-1 and TRBJ1-2; D gene ambiguous. The ends were cut back, 5 bases at V and 5 bases at J, with 9 bases in the middle. The germline CDR1 and CDR2 sequences are DFQATT and SNEGSKA (reference sequence). CDR3 length: 11 residues. The part of the CDR3 DNA that was read is TGCAGTGCTTTTGACTCTTATGGC. It codes for CSAFDSYG. From start to end, the CDR3 is CSAFDSYGYTF.

A note on this clone: The CDR3 extends 3 residues past the end of the read, so its final part is completed from the germline J gene. This rearrangement joins TRBV20-1 to TRBJ1-2, with 9 bases fitting TRBD1. Trimming cost V 6 bases and J 1 base; bases outside gene matches: 18. From germline, CDR1 is DFQATT and CDR2 SNEGSKA (reference sequence). The CDR3 loop spans 18 amino acids. The sequenced part of the CDR3 DNA is TGCAGTGCGAAGGCGGACAGGGGCCAAAAATCGATTAACTATGGC. The encoded protein is CSAKADRGQKSINYG. The entire CDR3 protein is CSAKADRGQKSINYGYTF.

Points on this clone: The read halts 3 residues ahead of the CDR3 end, with the missing end drawn from the germline J gene. This chain uses TRBV14 with TRBJ2-2, with D possibly being TRBD1 (5 bases). This CDR3 has 13 residues. In germline, CDR1 is SGHDN, CDR2 FVKESK. CDR3 DNA (partial): TGTGCCAGCAGCCAAAAGGGGCCCGAAAAG. Amino acid sequence: CASSQKGPEK. The CDR3 in full is CASSQKGPEKLFF.

As concerns this clone: The read is 3 residues too short to cover the CDR3 end, so that end is filled in from the germline J gene. This chain uses TRBV13 with TRBJ1-2, with a tentative D call TRBD1 (6 bases). Germline CDR1 is PRHDT and CDR2 is FYEKMQ (reference sequence). The CDR3 is 13 residues long. CDR3 DNA (partial): TGTGCCAGCAGCTTGGGGGCCGGGAGCCAC. Translated, it gives CASSLGAGSH. The entire CDR3 is CASSLGAGSHYTF.

A word on this clone: The read gets to within 3 residues of the CDR3 end, and the germline J gene fills in the rest. The chain links TRBV2 to TRBJ1-2; 12 nucleotides line up with TRBD1. Trimming at V came to 5 bases and at J to 6 bases, leaving 4 bases not matched to a gene. Germline V gene sequence: CDR1 SNHLY, CDR2 FYNNEI. The CDR3 spans 14 residues. CDR3 DNA (partial): TGTGCCAGCAGTCCCGGGACAGGGGGCCATGGC. Encoded protein: CASSPGTGGHG. The whole CDR3 region reads CASSPGTGGHGYTF.

With respect to this clone: The read ends 3 residues before the CDR3 terminus; that terminus is restored from the germline J gene. The chain uses TRBV11-1 and TRBJ1-1, with TRBD1 matching 10 bases. This CDR3 has 15 residues. Trimming took 3 bases from V and 3 from J; bases not matched to a gene: 4. Germline-derived CDR1 and CDR2 are SGHAT and FQDESV (reference sequence). Partial CDR3 DNA: TGTGCCAGCAGCTTTGACAGGGGGCAGGACACTGAA. Protein: CASSFDRGQDTE. The whole CDR3 region reads CASSFDRGQDTEAFF.

For this clone: Read coverage stops 3 residues before the CDR3 terminus; the germline J gene supplies the remainder. The chain uses TRBV7-2 and TRBJ2-5, with TRBD1 as a possible D gene (5 bases). Trimming took off 5 bases at V and 5 bases at J, with 12 bases between the two ends. CDR1 and CDR2 (germline): SGHTA, FQGNSA. The CDR3 consists of 13 residues. CDR3 amino acids: CASSPRVWETQYF. Incomplete CDR3 DNA: TGTGCCAGCAGCCCCAGGGTTTGGGAGACC.

Turning to this clone: Read sequence stops 3 residues before the CDR3 end, and the germline J gene provides the missing end. The chain recombines TRBV20-1 with TRBJ1-1; the D gene is possibly TRBD1 (5 bases). CDR1 and CDR2 from the germline V gene are DFQATT and SNEGSKA (reference sequence). Trimming removed 3 bases at V and 3 bases at J, with 11 bases between. This CDR3 contains 13 residues. The covered CDR3 bases are TGCAGTGCTAGGGAGGGGCCATACACTGAA. Translated, it gives CSAREGPYTE. In full, the CDR3 reads CSAREGPYTEAFF.